This T cell receptor (beta chain) stems from a study of CD8+ T cells in alopecia areata. Overall study context: The study gave tofacitinib for 6 to 18 months, then 6 months off drug.

The CDR3 is made up of 14 amino acids. Trimming stripped 1 base from V and 7 bases from J, with 14 bases between. Germline CDR1 reads GTSNPN; CDR2 reads SVGIG (reference sequence). Treatment specified: oral pan-JAK inhibitor, 5-10 mg twice daily. Specimens obtained from alopecia areata patients comprised lesional scalp punch biopsies and peripheral blood. From PBMCs, CD4+ and CD8+ T cells were sorted. Extracted from the samples, RNA was reverse transcribed into cDNA to serve as the sequencing template. Sequenced by immunoSEQ multiplex PCR; TCRdb stores in-frame clones only, minus some. The sample shows hundreds of thousands of clones, 60% of them seen only once.

The sequence was obtained from a human donor with alopecia areata. Source: CD4+ T cells sorted from blood, taken around week 54, from a patient treated with tofacitinib. The chain uses TRBV30 and TRBJ1-5, with D possibly TRBD1 on 5 matching bases. In DNA form, the CDR3 reads TGTGCCTGGAGTGCCGGGGGGGGTGGACAGCCCCAGCATTTT. It is translated as CAWSAGGGGQPQHF.